The 28 T cell receptor beta chains below come from one sample, sequenced in a study of T cell responses to AZD1222 COVID-19 vaccine. The repertoire was sequenced with immunoSEQ multiplex PCR; TCRdb's copy has only in-frame clones and lacks some. This table holds some 130,000 clones, 93% found once. Sequenced material: peripheral blood, taken on day 0 of AZD1222 vaccination. All receptors come from an adult in good health.

This clone showed up just once. CDR3 amino acids: CASSLTGGEVTEAFF. CDR3 bases: TGTGCCAGCAGCTTAACGGGAGGGGAGGTCACTGAAGCTTTCTTT. The chain is built from TRBV7-3 and TRBJ1-1; tentative D call: TRBD1 (5 bases). V was shortened by 0 bases and J by 4 bases, with 12 bases between the two germline ends. Germline V gene data show CDR1 as SGHTA and CDR2 as FQGTGA. The CDR3 length is 15 residues.

In this sample, this clone turned up once. The chain combines TRBV29-1 with TRBJ2-3, with D uncertain. Germline-derived CDR1 and CDR2 are SQVTM and ANQGSEA. CDR3 length: 13 residues. The V end lost 7 bases, the J end lost 1 base, and 12 bases lay between the germline ends. The CDR3 DNA sequence: TGCAGCGGTTCTAGGCGGCGCACAGATACGCAGTATTTT. This translates into CSGSRRRTDTQYF.

This chain joins TRBV19 and TRBJ1-1, with TRBD1 matching over 8 bases. The germline V gene has CDR1 LNHDA and CDR2 SQIVND (reference sequence). The CDR3 has 15 residues. Trimming took 5 bases from V and 3 from J; bases not matched to a gene: 8. For the CDR3, the DNA is TGTGCCAGTAGTCCCTTGGGACAGGAGGACACTGAAGCTTTCTTT. Protein: CASSPLGQEDTEAFF.

This chain connects TRBV28 to TRBJ2-5; D perhaps matches TRBD1 (6 bases). This CDR3 has 14 residues. In germline, CDR1 is MDHEN, CDR2 SYDVKM. With 6 bases removed from V and 5 bases from J, the gap between germline ends came to 16 bases. CDR3 region: CASSLQGSGETQYF. CDR3 coding DNA: TGTGCCAGCAGCCTCCAGGGGAGCGGTGAGACCCAGTACTTC.

The rearrangement uses TRBV30 and TRBJ1-2; unclear D gene. The length of the CDR3 is 13 residues. V was shortened by 3 bases and J by 2 bases, with 10 bases between the two germline ends. Germline values: CDR1 GTSNPN, CDR2 SVGIG (reference sequence). CDR3 amino acids: CAWRSGFNYGYTF. The CDR3 nucleotides are TGTGCCTGGAGATCGGGATTCAACTATGGCTACACCTTC.

The V and J genes are TRBV28 and TRBJ2-1; D gene uncertain. The CDR3 sequence is 11 residues long. V dropped 4 bases and J dropped 6 bases, with 4 bases sitting between them. Germline V gene data show CDR1 as MDHEN and CDR2 as SYDVKM. The CDR3 is CASSSPNEQFF. The CDR3 DNA reads TGTGCCAGCAGTTCCCCCAATGAGCAGTTCTTC. The whole variable domain, filled in from reference TRBV28 and TRBJ2-1, reads DVKVTQSSRYLVKRTGEKVFLECVQDMDHENMFWYRQDPGLGLRLIYFSYDVKMKEKGDIPEGYSVSREKKERFSLILESASTNQTSMYLCASSSPNEQFFGPGTRLTVL.

This clone was detected a few times. CDR3 residues: CASSPQGASNQPQHF. In nucleotides, the CDR3 is TGTGCCAGCTCACCACAGGGGGCAAGCAATCAGCCCCAGCATTTT. The gene calls are TRBV18 and TRBJ1-5; TRBD1 agrees at 7 bases. Germline loops: CDR1 KGHSH, CDR2 LQKENI. The CDR3 covers 15 residues. J lost 1 base, V lost 1 base, and 1 base had no gene match.

The V and J genes are TRBV6-5 and TRBJ1-1; 10 bases are shared with TRBD1. The CDR3 covers 14 residues. J was trimmed by 5 bases and V by 6 bases; bases with no gene match: 6. CDR1 and CDR2 from the germline V gene are MNHEY and SVGAGI. CDR3 residues: CASSDRGQKTEAFF. The CDR3 coding sequence is TGTGCCAGCAGCGACAGGGGGCAAAAAACTGAAGCTTTCTTT.

The chain carries TRBV4-2 and TRBJ2-1, with a weak D call TRBD2 (5 bases). The CDR3 covers 13 residues. Germline V gene lookup returns CDR1 LGHNA and CDR2 YNFKEQ. Deletions cut 0 bases from V and 7 bases from J, with 7 bases between. The CDR3 coding sequence is TGTGCCAGCAGCCAAGACCGGGATAATGAGCAGTTCTTC. Protein product: CASSQDRDNEQFF.

The chain joins TRBV9 to TRBJ2-3; D is perhaps TRBD2 (6 bases). The CDR3 extends over 15 amino acids. CDR1 SGDLS and CDR2 YYNGEE come from the germline V gene. V gave up 0 bases and J gave up 2 bases, with 10 bases separating them. The CDR3 region is CASSVAGVNTDTQYF. CDR3 bases: TGTGCCAGCAGCGTAGCGGGAGTAAACACAGATACGCAGTATTTT.

The rearrangement links TRBV5-6 to TRBJ2-3; 8 nucleotides agree with TRBD2. The ends lost 3 bases at V and 5 bases at J; junction bases unmatched: 8. Per germline, CDR1 SGHDT and CDR2 YYEEEE. The CDR3 sequence is 15 residues long. The CDR3 coding sequence is TGTGCCAGCAGCTCAAGACTAGCGTGGGGAGATACGCAGTATTTT. This translates into CASSSRLAWGDTQYF.

The chain has TRBV19 and TRBJ1-6, with 9 bases matching TRBD1. The CDR3 covers 15 residues. The germline V gene encodes CDR1 LNHDA and CDR2 SQIVND (reference sequence). V shed 4 bases, J shed 7 bases, and the junction held 5 bases outside the gene matches. DNA for the CDR3: TGTGCCAGTAGTACCCGGGACAGGGCGAATTCACCCCTCCACTTT. Translation gives CASSTRDRANSPLHF.

This chain joins TRBV19 and TRBJ1-1; no clear D. Germline V gene data show CDR1 as LNHDA and CDR2 as SQIVND (reference sequence). CDR3 length equals 15 residues. Trimming removed 3 bases at V and 4 bases at J, with 15 bases between. CDR3 sequence reads: CASSIIGGLGTEAFF. The CDR3 coding sequence is TGTGCCAGTAGTATCATTGGAGGGTTGGGCACTGAAGCTTTCTTT.

This clone was detected a few times. The chain uses TRBV24-1 and TRBJ2-3; D possibly corresponds to TRBD2 (5 bases). The V gene's germline CDR1 is KGHDR and CDR2 SFDVKD. The CDR3 totals 11 residues. V lost 10 bases and J 3 bases, leaving 7 bases between the germline ends. CDR3 sequence: CATEGTDTQYF. The DNA for the CDR3 is TGTGCCACAGAGGGAACAGATACGCAGTATTTT.

The chain is built from TRBV30 and TRBJ1-1; D ambiguous. The CDR3 totals 12 residues. Trimming stripped 0 bases from V and 11 bases from J, with 13 bases between. CDR1 is GTSNPN and CDR2 is SVGIG in the germline V gene (reference sequence). As DNA, the CDR3 is TGTGCCTGGAGTGTACAAGTCGGGGTGGCTTTCTTT. It translates to CAWSVQVGVAFF.

The CDR3 nucleotides read TGTGCCACCAGTGATTTGAACACCCGCTCCTACAATGAGCAGTTCTTC. This codes for CATSDLNTRSYNEQFF. The rearrangement uses TRBV24-1 and TRBJ2-1; no definite D call. Trimming removed 0 bases at V and 0 bases at J, with 8 bases between. The germline CDR1 and CDR2 sequences are KGHDR and SFDVKD. The CDR3 covers 16 residues.

This clone came up once. As DNA, the CDR3 is TGTGCCAGCAGCCCACCACAGGGGGAGGTAAACGAGCAGTACTTC. Translating it yields CASSPPQGEVNEQYF. The chain couples TRBV7-9 to TRBJ2-7, with 8 bases fitting TRBD1. Germline V CDR1 and CDR2: SEHNR, FQNEAQ (reference sequence). With V trimmed by 5 bases and J by 5 bases, 11 bases remained unmatched. CDR3 length: 15 residues.

The rearrangement links TRBV10-2 to TRBJ1-6; D gene unclear. The CDR3 totals 15 residues. The germline V gene encodes CDR1 WSHSY and CDR2 SAAADI. V dropped 2 bases and J dropped 3 bases, with 8 bases sitting between them. CDR3 DNA: TGCGCCAGCAGTGAGGACCGGGTCTATAATTCACCCCTCCACTTT. This codes for CASSEDRVYNSPLHF.

The chain combines TRBV28 with TRBJ1-4; weak D call: TRBD1 (5 bases). The germline V gene encodes CDR1 MDHEN and CDR2 SYDVKM. V was trimmed by 3 bases and J by 0 bases, leaving 8 bases between them. This CDR3 comprises 15 residues. The CDR3 loop is CASSFRDATNEKLFF. The DNA for the CDR3 is TGTGCCAGCAGTTTCAGGGATGCAACTAATGAAAAACTGTTTTTT.

This sequence joins TRBV27 and TRBJ2-7; no reliable D call. The V gene lost 2 bases and the J gene lost 0 bases, with 5 bases spanning the gap. CDR1 and CDR2 (germline): MNHEY, SMNVEV (reference sequence). This CDR3 region has 13 residues. CDR3 in amino acids: CASSLIGSYEQYF. The CDR3 coding sequence is TGTGCCAGCAGTTTAATAGGCTCCTACGAGCAGTACTTC.

The chain employs TRBV25-1 and TRBJ2-3, with D unresolved. This CDR3 region has 17 residues. V was pared by 1 base and J by 2 bases, with 16 bases between. Germline V gene lookup returns CDR1 MGHDK and CDR2 SYGVNS. The chain's CDR3 is CASSELDTTRPTDTQYF. Here the CDR3 DNA reads TGTGCCAGCAGTGAATTAGATACTACCCGCCCCACAGATACGCAGTATTTT.

This chain links TRBV30 with TRBJ1-6; D possibly corresponds to TRBD1 (6 bases). CDR1 is GTSNPN, CDR2 SVGIG, per germline (reference sequence). V lost 4 bases and J lost 7, with 20 bases in between. The CDR3 covers 16 residues. CDR3 protein: CAWNQRPRGRNSPLHF. In DNA form, the CDR3 reads TGTGCCTGGAACCAACGTCCCAGGGGTCGAAATTCACCCCTCCACTTT.

This clone was counted only a few times. This CDR3 is also generated by other DNA sequences in the sample. J is TRBJ2-7 and V is TRBV18, with no clear D. CDR1 KGHSH and CDR2 LQKENI come from the germline V gene. V was clipped by 3 bases and J by 3 bases, with 6 bases between them. The CDR3 contains 12 residues. Here the CDR3 DNA reads TGTGCCAGCTCACCCGACAACTACGAGCAGTACTTC. This gives the protein CASSPDNYEQYF. The complete variable domain, with remaining parts taken from reference TRBV18 and TRBJ2-7, reads NAGVMQNPRHLVRRRGQEARLRCSPMKGHSHVYWYRQLPEEGLKFMVYLQKENIIDESGMPKERFSAEFPKEGPSILRIQQVVRGDSAAYFCASSPDNYEQYFGPGTRLTVT.

The chain links TRBV5-8 to TRBJ1-1, with D unresolved. The CDR3 length is 16 residues. From germline, CDR1 is SGHTS and CDR2 YDEGEE. The ends were cut back, 0 bases at V and 0 bases at J, with 12 bases in the middle. CDR3 residues: CASSLGTGEVNTEAFF. The DNA for the CDR3 is TGTGCCAGCAGCTTGGGAACCGGCGAGGTGAACACTGAAGCTTTCTTT.

The chain links TRBV5-1 to TRBJ1-3, with D possibly being TRBD1 (6 bases). The CDR3 covers 14 residues. Trimming took 5 bases from V and 4 from J, leaving 13 bases between them. Per germline, CDR1 SGHRS and CDR2 YFSETQ. This CDR3 reads CASSSGVTGNTIYF. The DNA for the CDR3 is TGCGCCAGCAGTTCAGGGGTCACAGGAAACACCATATATTTT.

As concerns this clone: Other DNA variants within this sample encode the same CDR3. The rearrangement joins TRBV5-1 to TRBJ2-7; D may match TRBD1 or TRBD2 (5 bases each). This CDR3 region has 14 residues. With 0 bases removed from V and 0 bases from J, the gap between germline ends came to 7 bases. In germline, CDR1 is SGHRS, CDR2 YFSETQ. The CDR3 DNA reads TGCGCCAGCAGCTTGGGGGGGTTCTCCTACGAGCAGTACTTC. It codes for CASSLGGFSYEQYF.

This chain joins TRBV6-5 and TRBJ2-7; either TRBD1 or TRBD2 may fit D (6 bases each). The CDR3 extends over 15 amino acids. V lost 2 bases, J lost 1 base, and 12 bases lay in between. The germline gives CDR1 MNHEY, CDR2 SVGAGI. The CDR3 region is CASSYQQGGSYEQYF. The DNA for the CDR3 is TGTGCCAGCAGTTACCAGCAAGGGGGGTCCTACGAGCAGTACTTC.

The J gene is TRBJ1-1, the V gene TRBV5-1; 7 nucleotides align to TRBD1. CDR3 length equals 15 residues. Trimming took 4 bases from V and 3 from J; bases not matched to a gene: 9. Germline assignment: CDR1 SGHRS and CDR2 YFSETQ. CDR3: CASSPRQGRDTEAFF. In DNA form, the CDR3 reads TGCGCCAGCAGCCCCCGACAGGGTAGGGACACTGAAGCTTTCTTT.